This T cell receptor beta chain originates from a study of blood T cell repertoires in COVID-19. Study-wide background: Researchers got acute and convalescent COVID-19 samples from the United States, Italy and Spain. The analysed material was cDNA or gDNA that came from T cells, B-cell-depleted T cells, or PBMCs.

The length of the CDR3 is 15 residues. Germline V lookup: CDR1 SGHRS, CDR2 YFSETQ. With V trimmed by 4 bases and J by 5 bases, 7 bases remained unmatched. The data were produced by immunoSEQ multiplex PCR, yet TCRdb's version contains in-frame clones alone and is incomplete. The sample shows about 130,000 clones, about 91% of them seen only once. This clonotype originated in a man aged 45-65 years with acute or convalescent COVID-19. The V call is TRBV5-1, the J call TRBJ2-5; 11 nucleotides match TRBD1. The sequenced sample was peripheral blood. The DNA of the CDR3 is TGCGCCAGCAGCACCGGGACAGGGGGTCGGGAGACCCAGTACTTC. It specifies CASSTGTGGRETQYF.